The clone carrying this TCR beta chain was seen a few times. No antigen is known for it. The CDR3 has 11 amino acids. V lost 5 bases, J lost 8 bases, and 9 bases lay in between. Germline V CDR1 and CDR2: DFQATT, SNEGSKA (reference sequence). Primers included in the PCR were 60 Vbeta and 13 Jbeta primers. Data came from immunoSEQ multiplex PCR; TCRdb stores just in-frame clones and leaves some out. The table lists fewer than 200,000 clones, 82% of them singletons. The record originates from a study of cytomegalovirus exposure and HLA in healthy donors. General study points: In presence/absence analyses, roughly uniform sequencing depth across donors was assumed.

The chain has TRBV20-1 and TRBJ1-4; no firm D call. The sequenced material came from PBMCs. This sequence originates from a male donor in good health and CMV-seronegative. The CDR3 sequence: CSASTGEKLFF. For the CDR3, the DNA is TGCAGTGCTTCTACGGGGGAAAAACTGTTTTTT.